One sample yielded the 2 T cell receptor beta chains listed below, sequenced in a study of blood T cell repertoires in COVID-19. Some clones are missing from TCRdb's copy, which holds only in-frame ones; the method was immunoSEQ multiplex PCR. The sample holds more than 400,000 clones, 80% to 90% seen once. The sequencing sample was made of peripheral blood. These receptors were taken from a human donor in a cohort sampled during active COVID-19.

This chain joins TRBV7-3 and TRBJ2-3, with 7 bases fitting TRBD2. This CDR3 region has 15 residues. Per the germline V gene, CDR1 is SGHTA and CDR2 is FQGTGA. Trimming cost V 3 bases and J 2 bases; bases outside gene matches: 5. The CDR3 here is CASSFGLADTDTQYF. CDR3 bases: TGTGCCAGCAGCTTCGGGCTAGCGGACACAGATACGCAGTATTTT.

V gene TRBV2 combines with J gene TRBJ1-5; D ambiguous. Trimming pared 1 base from V and 4 bases from J, leaving 14 bases between. Germline CDR1 reads SNHLY; CDR2 reads FYNNEI. The CDR3 contains 16 residues. The CDR3, as DNA: TGTGCCAGCAGTGAAGGGACGGCACCGGGGAATCAGCCCCAGCATTTT. Protein sequence: CASSEGTAPGNQPQHF.